The subject of this entry is one T cell receptor (beta chain). The sample originates from a study of monozygotic twins with cystic fibrosis. The CDR3 extends over 15 amino acids. Germline CDR1 SGHTA, CDR2 FQGNSA. Trimming stripped 1 base from V and 7 bases from J, with 14 bases between. Repertoires were generated with immunoSEQ multiplex PCR, while TCRdb's copy carries only in-frame clones and drops some. The table has over 30,000 clones, approximately 65% seen once. The rearrangement joins TRBV7-2 to TRBJ1-5; no clear D. Sequenced input: blood. The clonotype comes from a girl aged 5 to 17 with cystic fibrosis. CDR3 sequence (DNA): TGTGCCAGCAGCTTAGTAGGTCTGGTTTTACAGCCCCAGCATTTT. It is translated as CASSLVGLVLQPQHF.